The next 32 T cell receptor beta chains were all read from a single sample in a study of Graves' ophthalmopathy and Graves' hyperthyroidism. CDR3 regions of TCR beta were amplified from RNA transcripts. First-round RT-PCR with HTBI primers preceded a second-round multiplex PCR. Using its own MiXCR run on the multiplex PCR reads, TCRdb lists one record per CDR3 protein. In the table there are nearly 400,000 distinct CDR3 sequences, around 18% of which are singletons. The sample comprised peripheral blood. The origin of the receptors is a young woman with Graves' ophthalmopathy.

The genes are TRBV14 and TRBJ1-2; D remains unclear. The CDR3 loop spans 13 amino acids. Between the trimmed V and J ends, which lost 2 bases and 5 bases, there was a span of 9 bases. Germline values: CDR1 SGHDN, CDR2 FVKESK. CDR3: CASSQTPPYGYTF. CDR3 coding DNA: TGTGCCAGCAGCCAAACTCCGCCTTATGGCTACACCTTC.

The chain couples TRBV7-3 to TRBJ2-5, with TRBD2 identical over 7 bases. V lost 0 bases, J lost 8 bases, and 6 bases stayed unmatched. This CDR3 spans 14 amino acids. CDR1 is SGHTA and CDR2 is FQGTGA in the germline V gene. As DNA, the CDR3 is TGTGCCAGCAGCTTAACCGGGGGGAGGAGTACCCAGTACTTC. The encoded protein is CASSLTGGRSTQYF.

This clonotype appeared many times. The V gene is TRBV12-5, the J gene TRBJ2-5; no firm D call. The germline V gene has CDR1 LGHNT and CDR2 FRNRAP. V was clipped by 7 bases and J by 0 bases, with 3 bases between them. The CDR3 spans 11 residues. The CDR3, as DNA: TGTGCTAGTGCCTACCAAGAGACCCAGTACTTC. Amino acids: CASAYQETQYF.

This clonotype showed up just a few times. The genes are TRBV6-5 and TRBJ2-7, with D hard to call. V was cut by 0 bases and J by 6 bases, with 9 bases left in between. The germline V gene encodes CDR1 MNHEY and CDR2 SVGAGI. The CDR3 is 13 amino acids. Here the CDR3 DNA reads TGTGCCAGCAGTTACTCCAAAAGTGCCGAGCAGTACTTC. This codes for CASSYSKSAEQYF.

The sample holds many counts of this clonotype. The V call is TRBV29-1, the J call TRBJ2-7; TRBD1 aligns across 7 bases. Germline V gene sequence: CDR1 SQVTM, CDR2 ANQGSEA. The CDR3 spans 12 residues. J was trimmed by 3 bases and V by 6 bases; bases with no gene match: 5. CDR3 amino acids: CSVSQGDYEQYF. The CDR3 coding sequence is TGCAGCGTCAGCCAGGGGGACTACGAGCAGTACTTC.

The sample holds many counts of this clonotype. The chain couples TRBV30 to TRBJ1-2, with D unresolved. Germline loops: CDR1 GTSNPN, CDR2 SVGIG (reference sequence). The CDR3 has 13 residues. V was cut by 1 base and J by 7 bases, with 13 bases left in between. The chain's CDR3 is CAWSELGEPGYTF. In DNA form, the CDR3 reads TGTGCCTGGAGTGAACTCGGGGAGCCTGGCTACACCTTC.

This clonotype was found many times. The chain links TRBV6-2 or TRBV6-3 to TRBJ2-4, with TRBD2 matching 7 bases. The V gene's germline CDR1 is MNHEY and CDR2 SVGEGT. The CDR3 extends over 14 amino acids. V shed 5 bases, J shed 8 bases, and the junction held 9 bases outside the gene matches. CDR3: CASSPGLPWDIQYF. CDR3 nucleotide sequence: TGTGCCAGCAGTCCGGGACTACCTTGGGACATTCAGTACTTC.

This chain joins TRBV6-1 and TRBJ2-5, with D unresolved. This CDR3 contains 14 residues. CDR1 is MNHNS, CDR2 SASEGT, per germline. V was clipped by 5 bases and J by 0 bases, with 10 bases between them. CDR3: CASSPAEYQETQYF. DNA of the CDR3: TGTGCCAGCAGTCCCGCAGAGTACCAAGAGACCCAGTACTTC.

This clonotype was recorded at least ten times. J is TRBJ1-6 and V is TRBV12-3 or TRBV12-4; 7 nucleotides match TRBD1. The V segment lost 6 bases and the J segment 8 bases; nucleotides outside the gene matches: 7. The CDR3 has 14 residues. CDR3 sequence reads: CASSRQGGYSPLHF. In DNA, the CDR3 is TGTGCCAGCAGCCGACAGGGAGGCTATTCACCCCTCCACTTT.

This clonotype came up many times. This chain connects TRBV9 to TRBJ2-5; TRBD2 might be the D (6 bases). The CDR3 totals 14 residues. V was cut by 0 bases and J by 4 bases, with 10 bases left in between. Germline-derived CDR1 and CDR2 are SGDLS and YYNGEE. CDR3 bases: TGTGCCAGCAGCGTAGGTGGGAGGAGAGAGACCCAGTACTTC. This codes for CASSVGGRRETQYF.

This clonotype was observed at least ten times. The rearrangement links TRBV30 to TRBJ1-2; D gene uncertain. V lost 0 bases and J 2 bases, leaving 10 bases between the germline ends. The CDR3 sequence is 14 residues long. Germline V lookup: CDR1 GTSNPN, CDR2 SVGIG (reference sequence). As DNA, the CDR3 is TGTGCCTGGAGTGTATTTCTAGGGAACTATGGCTACACCTTC. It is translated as CAWSVFLGNYGYTF.

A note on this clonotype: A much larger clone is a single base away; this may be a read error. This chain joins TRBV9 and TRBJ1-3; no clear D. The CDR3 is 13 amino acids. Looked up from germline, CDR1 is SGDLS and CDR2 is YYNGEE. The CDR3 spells CTSSVELGNTIYF. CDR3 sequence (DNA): TGTACCAGCAGCGTAGAACTTGGAAACACCATATATTTT.

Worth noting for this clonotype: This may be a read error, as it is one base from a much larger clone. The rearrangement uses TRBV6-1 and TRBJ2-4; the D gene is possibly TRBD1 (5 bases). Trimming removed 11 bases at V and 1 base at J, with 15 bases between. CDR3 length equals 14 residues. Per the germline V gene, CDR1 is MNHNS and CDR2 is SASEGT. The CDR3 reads CAGTIKGAKNIQYF. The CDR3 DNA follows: TGTGCCGGCACCATAAAGGGGGCCAAAAACATTCAGTACTTC.

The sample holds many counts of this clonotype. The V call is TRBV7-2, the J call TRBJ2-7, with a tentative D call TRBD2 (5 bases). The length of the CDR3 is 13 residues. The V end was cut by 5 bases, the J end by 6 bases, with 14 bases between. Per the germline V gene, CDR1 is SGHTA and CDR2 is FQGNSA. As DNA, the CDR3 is TGTGCCAGCAGCGCCGGACTGGAAGGCGAGCAGTACTTC. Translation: CASSAGLEGEQYF.

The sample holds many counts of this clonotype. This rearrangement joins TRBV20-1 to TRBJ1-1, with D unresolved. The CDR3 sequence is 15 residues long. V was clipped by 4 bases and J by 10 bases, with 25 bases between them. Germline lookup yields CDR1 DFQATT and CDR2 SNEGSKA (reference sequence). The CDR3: CSAIPVTYTPLGAFF. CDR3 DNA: TGCAGTGCTATACCGGTTACATATACGCCTCTGGGAGCTTTCTTT.

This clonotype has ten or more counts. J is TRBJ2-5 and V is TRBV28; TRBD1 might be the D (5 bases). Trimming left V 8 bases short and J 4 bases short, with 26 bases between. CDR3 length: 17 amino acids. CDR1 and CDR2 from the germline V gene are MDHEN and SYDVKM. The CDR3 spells CASATGRKLGVGETQYF. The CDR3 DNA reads TGTGCCAGCGCAACAGGAAGGAAGCTAGGTGTTGGAGAGACCCAGTACTTC.

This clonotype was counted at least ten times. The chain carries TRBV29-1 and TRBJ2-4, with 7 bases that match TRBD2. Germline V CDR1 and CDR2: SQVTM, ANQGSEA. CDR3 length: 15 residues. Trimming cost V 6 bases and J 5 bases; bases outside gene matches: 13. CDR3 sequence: CSVAGMGGRENIQYF. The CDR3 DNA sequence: TGCAGCGTGGCTGGTATGGGAGGGCGCGAAAACATTCAGTACTTC.

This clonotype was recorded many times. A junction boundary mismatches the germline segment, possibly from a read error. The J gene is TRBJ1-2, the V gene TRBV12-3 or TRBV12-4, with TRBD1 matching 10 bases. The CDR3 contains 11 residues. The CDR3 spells CASSRDRGDRF. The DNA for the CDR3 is TGTGCCAGCAGCCGGGACAGGGGCGACCGGTTC.

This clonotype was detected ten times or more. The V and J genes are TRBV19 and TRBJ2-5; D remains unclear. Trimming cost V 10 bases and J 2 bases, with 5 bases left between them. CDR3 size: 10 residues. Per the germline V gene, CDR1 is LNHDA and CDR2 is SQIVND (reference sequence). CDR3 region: CATGQETQYF. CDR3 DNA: TGTGCCACCGGACAAGAGACCCAGTACTTC.

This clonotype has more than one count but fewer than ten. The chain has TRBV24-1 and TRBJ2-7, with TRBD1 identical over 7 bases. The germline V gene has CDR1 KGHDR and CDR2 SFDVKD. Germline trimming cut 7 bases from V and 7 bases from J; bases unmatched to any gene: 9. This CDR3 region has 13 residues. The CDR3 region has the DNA TGTGCCACCAGCAGAACCGGGACAGTGGAGCAGTACTTC. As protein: CATSRTGTVEQYF.

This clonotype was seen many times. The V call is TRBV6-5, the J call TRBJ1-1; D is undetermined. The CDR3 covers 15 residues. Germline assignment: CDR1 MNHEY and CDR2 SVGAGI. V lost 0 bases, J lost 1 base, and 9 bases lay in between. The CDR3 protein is CASSYSRAGNTEAFF. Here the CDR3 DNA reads TGTGCCAGCAGTTACTCTAGGGCGGGGAACACTGAAGCTTTCTTT.

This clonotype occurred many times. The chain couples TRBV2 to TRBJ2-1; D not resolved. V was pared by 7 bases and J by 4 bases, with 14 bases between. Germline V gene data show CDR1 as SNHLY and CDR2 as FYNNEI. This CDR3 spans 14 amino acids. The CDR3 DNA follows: TGTGCCAGCACCCTGAATGAGCAGTACAATGAGCAGTTCTTC. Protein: CASTLNEQYNEQFF.

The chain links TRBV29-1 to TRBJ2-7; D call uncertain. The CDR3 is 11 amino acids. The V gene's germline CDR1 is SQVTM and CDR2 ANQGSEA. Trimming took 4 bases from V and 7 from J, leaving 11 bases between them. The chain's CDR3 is CSVAADVEQYF. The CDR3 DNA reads TGCAGCGTTGCCGCCGATGTGGAGCAGTACTTC.

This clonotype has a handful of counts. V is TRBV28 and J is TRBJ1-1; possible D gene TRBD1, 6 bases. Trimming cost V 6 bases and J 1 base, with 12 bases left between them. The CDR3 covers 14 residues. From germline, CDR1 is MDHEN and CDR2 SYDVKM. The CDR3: CASRTPGQNTEAFF. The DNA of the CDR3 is TGTGCCAGCAGGACCCCGGGACAGAACACTGAAGCTTTCTTT.

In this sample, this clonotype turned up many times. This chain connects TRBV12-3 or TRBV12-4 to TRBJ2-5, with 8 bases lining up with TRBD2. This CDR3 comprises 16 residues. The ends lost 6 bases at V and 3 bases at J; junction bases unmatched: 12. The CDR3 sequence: CASRSGTRGIKETQYF. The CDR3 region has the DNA TGTGCCAGCAGGTCTGGGACTAGGGGTATCAAAGAGACCCAGTACTTC.

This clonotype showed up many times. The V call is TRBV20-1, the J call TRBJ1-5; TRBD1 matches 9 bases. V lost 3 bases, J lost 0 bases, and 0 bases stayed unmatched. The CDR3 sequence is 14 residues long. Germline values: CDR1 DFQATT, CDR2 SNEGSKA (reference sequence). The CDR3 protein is CSARDRGSNQPQHF. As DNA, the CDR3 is TGCAGTGCTAGGGACAGGGGTAGCAATCAGCCCCAGCATTTT.

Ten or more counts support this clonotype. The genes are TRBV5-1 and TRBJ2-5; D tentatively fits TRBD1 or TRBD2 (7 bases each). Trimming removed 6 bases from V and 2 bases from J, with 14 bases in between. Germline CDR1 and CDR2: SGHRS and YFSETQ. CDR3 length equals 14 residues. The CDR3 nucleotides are TGCGCCAGCACCCGACAGGGACTACAAGAGACCCAGTACTTC. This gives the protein CASTRQGLQETQYF.

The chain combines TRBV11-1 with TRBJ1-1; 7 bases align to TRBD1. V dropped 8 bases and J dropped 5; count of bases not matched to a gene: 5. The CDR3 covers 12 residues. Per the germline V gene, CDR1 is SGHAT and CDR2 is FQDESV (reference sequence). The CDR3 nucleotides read TGTGCCAGCGCGGTGGACAGGACTGAAGCTTTCTTT. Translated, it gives CASAVDRTEAFF.

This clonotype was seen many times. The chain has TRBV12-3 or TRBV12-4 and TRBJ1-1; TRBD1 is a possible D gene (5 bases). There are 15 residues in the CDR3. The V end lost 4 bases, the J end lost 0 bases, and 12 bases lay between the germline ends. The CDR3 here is CASSSRDGLNTEAFF. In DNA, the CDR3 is TGTGCCAGCAGTTCTAGGGACGGCCTGAACACTGAAGCTTTCTTT.

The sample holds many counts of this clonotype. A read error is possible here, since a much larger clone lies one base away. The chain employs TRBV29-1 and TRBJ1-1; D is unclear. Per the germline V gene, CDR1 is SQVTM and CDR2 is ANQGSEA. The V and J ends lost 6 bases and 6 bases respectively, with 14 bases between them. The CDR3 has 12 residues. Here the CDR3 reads CSVGRSSSEAFF. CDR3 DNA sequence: TGCAGCGTAGGCAGGAGCTCCTCTGAAGCTTTCTTT. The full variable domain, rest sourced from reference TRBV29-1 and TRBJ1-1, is SAVISQKPSRDICQRGTSLTIQCQVDSQVTMMFWYRQQPGQSLTLIATANQGSEATYESGFVIDKFPISRPNLTFSTLTVSNMSPEDSSIYLCSVGRSSSEAFFGQGTRLTVV.

CDR3: CAYPDRGTAQETQYF. The CDR3, as DNA: TGTGCCTACCCAGACCGCGGGACGGCCCAAGAGACCCAGTACTTC. The V and J genes are TRBV30 and TRBJ2-5, with TRBD2 as a possible D gene (6 bases). Germline V CDR1 and CDR2: GTSNPN, SVGIG (reference sequence). The V end was cut by 7 bases, the J end by 1 base, with 19 bases between. The CDR3 is 15 amino acids.

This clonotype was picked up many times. DNA of the CDR3: TGTGCCAGCACCGGAACGGACAGGGGGTATTACGAGCAGTACTTC. Its translation: CASTGTDRGYYEQYF. V usage is TRBV28 and J usage is TRBJ2-7; 10 nucleotides line up with TRBD1. CDR3 length equals 15 residues. Germline CDR1 and CDR2: MDHEN and SYDVKM. V was pared by 7 bases and J by 4 bases, with 10 bases of the junction left unmatched.